Presented here are 32 T cell receptor beta chains from one specimen sequenced in a study of blood T cell repertoires in COVID-19. The assay was immunoSEQ multiplex PCR, and TCRdb's table has in-frame clones only and misses some. Here the sample spans roughly 280,000 clones, under 90% being singletons. Sequenced sample: peripheral blood. Receptors were obtained from a man between 45 and 60 years old with acute or convalescent COVID-19.

The chain employs TRBV7-2 and TRBJ2-5, with D possibly TRBD2 on 7 matching bases. This CDR3 has 13 residues. Trimming took off 5 bases at V and 5 bases at J, with 12 bases between the two ends. The germline V gene has CDR1 SGHTA and CDR2 FQGNSA. The CDR3 loop is CASSPGGLETQYF. CDR3 nucleotides: TGTGCCAGCAGCCCGGGGGGCTTGGAGACCCAGTACTTC.

The chain carries TRBV5-1 and TRBJ2-1; D possibly corresponds to TRBD2 (5 bases). The V and J ends lost 0 bases and 2 bases respectively, with 9 bases between them. CDR1 is SGHRS and CDR2 is YFSETQ in the germline V gene. This CDR3 contains 15 residues. CDR3 amino acids: CASSLDSGPYNEQFF. Written as DNA, the CDR3 is TGCGCCAGCAGCTTGGACAGCGGTCCCTACAATGAGCAGTTCTTC. Based on the CDR3 plus reference TRBV5-1 and TRBJ2-1, the full variable domain is KAGVTQTPRYLIKTRGQQVTLSCSPISGHRSVSWYQQTPGQGLQFLFEYFSETQRNKGNFPGRFSGRQFSNSRSEMNVSTLELGDSALYLCASSLDSGPYNEQFFGPGTRLTVL.

The chain uses TRBV29-1 and TRBJ1-1; D is unclear. Trimming stripped 6 bases from V and 7 bases from J, with 12 bases between. Germline values: CDR1 SQVTM, CDR2 ANQGSEA. The CDR3 spans 11 residues. CDR3 loop: CSVSPGSEAFF. In DNA form, the CDR3 reads TGCAGCGTCTCCCCGGGGAGTGAAGCTTTCTTT. Variable domain in full (rest from reference TRBV29-1 and TRBJ1-1): SAVISQKPSRDICQRGTSLTIQCQVDSQVTMMFWYRQQPGQSLTLIATANQGSEATYESGFVIDKFPISRPNLTFSTLTVSNMSPEDSSIYLCSVSPGSEAFFGQGTRLTVV.

The gene calls are TRBV6-5 and TRBJ1-6, with a tentative D call TRBD1 (6 bases). Germline assignment: CDR1 MNHEY and CDR2 SVGAGI. Deletions cut 7 bases from V and 7 bases from J, with 11 bases between. The length of the CDR3 is 13 residues. The CDR3 DNA follows: TGTGCCAGCACCGACCAGGGGAATTCACCCCTCCACTTT. As protein: CASTDQGNSPLHF.

V usage is TRBV5-4 and J usage is TRBJ1-6, with a weak D call TRBD1 (6 bases). This CDR3 comprises 16 residues. Germline CDR1 SGHNT, CDR2 YYREEE (reference sequence). Trimming cost V 2 bases and J 7 bases, with 16 bases left between them. The CDR3 coding sequence is TGTGCCAGCAGCTTATCACAGGGCAACAGGAATTCACCCCTCCACTTT. Protein sequence: CASSLSQGNRNSPLHF.

This chain links TRBV12-3 or TRBV12-4 with TRBJ2-5; D remains ambiguous. V was clipped by 7 bases and J by 5 bases, with 14 bases between them. CDR3 size: 13 residues. The CDR3 reads CASTWVGWETQYF. CDR3 nucleotides: TGTGCCAGCACCTGGGTGGGCTGGGAGACCCAGTACTTC.

The J gene is TRBJ2-1, the V gene TRBV5-1; 8 bases fit TRBD1. Germline V lookup: CDR1 SGHRS, CDR2 YFSETQ. After removal of 3 bases from V and 7 bases from J, the junction contained 9 bases not matched to a gene. The CDR3 extends over 15 amino acids. The CDR3 is CASSYLQGVGNEQFF. In DNA, the CDR3 is TGCGCCAGCAGCTACTTACAGGGGGTCGGGAATGAGCAGTTCTTC.

The V and J genes are TRBV10-3 and TRBJ2-7; 8 positions agree with TRBD2. Germline values: CDR1 ENHRY, CDR2 SYGVKD. This CDR3 comprises 13 residues. Unmatched junction bases numbered 11, after V lost 11 bases and J lost 5 bases. The CDR3 nucleotides read TGTGCCCCCGGGGGGACTAGTGCCGACGAGCAGTACTTC. Protein sequence: CAPGGTSADEQYF.

V usage is TRBV2 and J usage is TRBJ1-1; D is undetermined. The germline V gene has CDR1 SNHLY and CDR2 FYNNEI. The CDR3 is made up of 19 amino acids. V lost 3 bases to trimming and J lost 0 bases, with 23 bases between them. Here the CDR3 DNA reads TGTGCCAGCAGTGATGATCCCAGTCGTCTCCTCACCTTGAACACTGAAGCTTTCTTT. This translates into CASSDDPSRLLTLNTEAFF.

The V call is TRBV5-6, the J call TRBJ2-7, with a possible D match to TRBD1 (5 bases). Germline V gene lookup returns CDR1 SGHDT and CDR2 YYEEEE. The V end lost 3 bases, the J end lost 3 bases, and 7 bases lay between the germline ends. CDR3 size: 12 residues. CDR3 nucleotide sequence: TGTGCCAGCAGCTGGGGCCTCTACGAGCAGTACTTC. Its protein is CASSWGLYEQYF.

This rearrangement joins TRBV12-3 or TRBV12-4 to TRBJ1-4; TRBD1 might be the D (5 bases). The CDR3 sequence is 13 residues long. Trimming took off 6 bases at V and 7 bases at J, with 12 bases between the two ends. The CDR3 nucleotides are TGTGCCAGCAGGGGGGACTGGAGTGAAAAACTGTTTTTT. This gives the protein CASRGDWSEKLFF.

The chain combines TRBV14 with TRBJ2-4, with 7 bases lining up with TRBD2. This CDR3 contains 16 residues. Per the germline V gene, CDR1 is SGHDN and CDR2 is FVKESK. V gave up 4 bases and J gave up 3 bases; unmatched junction bases: 9. Written as DNA, the CDR3 is TGTGCCAGCAGCCCCTTCCGGGGGGTGGTCAAAAACATTCAGTACTTC. Translating it yields CASSPFRGVVKNIQYF.

This chain connects TRBV30 to TRBJ1-1; D is uncertain. Germline-derived CDR1 and CDR2 are GTSNPN and SVGIG (reference sequence). The CDR3 is 10 residues long. V lost 4 bases, J lost 12 bases, and 12 bases lay in between. The CDR3 region is CAWNGVLTFF. In nucleotides, the CDR3 is TGTGCCTGGAACGGGGTGTTGACTTTCTTT.

This clone was observed once. The chain couples TRBV4-2 to TRBJ1-2; 12 nucleotides align to TRBD1. The CDR3 runs 16 residues. Trimming removed 3 bases from V and 6 bases from J; junction bases left unmatched: 8. The germline V gene encodes CDR1 LGHNA and CDR2 YNFKEQ. This CDR3 reads CASSQLGGQGAHGYTF. The CDR3 nucleotides read TGTGCCAGCAGCCAGCTCGGGGGACAGGGGGCGCATGGCTACACCTTC.

The V and J genes are TRBV27 and TRBJ2-5; D is uncertain. This CDR3 spans 15 amino acids. The V gene lost 5 bases and the J gene lost 5 bases, with 18 bases spanning the gap. Germline V gene data show CDR1 as MNHEY and CDR2 as SMNVEV (reference sequence). In DNA, the CDR3 is TGTGCCAGCAGTCCAAACGGTCTTCCACTGGAGACCCAGTACTTC. It specifies CASSPNGLPLETQYF.

V is TRBV18 and J is TRBJ2-7, with TRBD1 matching 7 bases. Per the germline V gene, CDR1 is KGHSH and CDR2 is LQKENI. The V gene end was trimmed by 0 bases and the J gene end by 4 bases; junction bases not matched to a gene: 3. The CDR3 length is 14 residues. Here the CDR3 reads CASSPPGTEYEQYF. The CDR3 DNA is TGTGCCAGCTCACCACCCGGGACAGAATACGAGCAGTACTTC.

This sequence joins TRBV6-6 and TRBJ1-3; D might be TRBD1 (5 bases). Germline-derived CDR1 and CDR2 are MNHNY and SVGAGI (reference sequence). V was shortened by 3 bases and J by 3 bases, with 12 bases between the two germline ends. The CDR3 runs 15 residues. Here the CDR3 DNA reads TGTGCCAGCAGTTATCAGGGATCGTATGGAAACACCATATATTTT. Its protein product is CASSYQGSYGNTIYF.

This clone has just a few counts. The J gene is TRBJ1-5, the V gene TRBV19; D ambiguous. The germline gives CDR1 LNHDA, CDR2 SQIVND (reference sequence). The CDR3 covers 15 residues. The V end was cut by 5 bases, the J end by 1 base, with 12 bases between. The CDR3 DNA reads TGTGCCAGTAGTCGACGGGAGGCAAGCAATCAGCCCCAGCATTTT. As protein: CASSRREASNQPQHF.

This chain uses TRBV5-1 with TRBJ2-2; 7 bases fit TRBD1. Germline CDR1 reads SGHRS; CDR2 reads YFSETQ. The CDR3 spans 16 residues. The junction had 9 bases not matched to a gene; V was cut back by 6 bases and J by 1 base. CDR3 sequence (DNA): TGCGCCAGCATCCTCGACAGGGTGGAGAACACCGGGGAGCTGTTTTTT. Protein product: CASILDRVENTGELFF.

This sequence joins TRBV12-3 or TRBV12-4 and TRBJ1-2; TRBD1 aligns across 7 bases. This CDR3 is 13 amino acids long. The ends lost 6 bases at V and 3 bases at J; junction bases unmatched: 4. CDR3 sequence reads: CASSPGGYYGYTF. The CDR3 DNA reads TGTGCCAGCAGCCCAGGGGGATACTATGGCTACACCTTC.

Only one count was recorded for this clone. This chain links TRBV3-1 (or the pseudogene TRBV3-2) with TRBJ2-5; 11 positions agree with TRBD2. This CDR3 has 15 residues. Trimming took 3 bases from V and 5 from J; bases not matched to a gene: 5. The V gene's germline CDR1 is LGHDT and CDR2 YNNKEL (reference sequence). The CDR3 nucleotides read TGTGCCAGCAGCCACCTTAGCGGGGGGGCGGAGACCCAGTACTTC. It yields the protein CASSHLSGGAETQYF.

V and J are TRBV7-8 and TRBJ2-5; 10 nucleotides agree with TRBD2. The V gene end was trimmed by 3 bases and the J gene end by 4 bases; junction bases not matched to a gene: 11. Germline values: CDR1 SGHVS, CDR2 FQNEAQ. CDR3 size: 17 residues. The CDR3 DNA is TGTGCCAGCAGCTTCATCTGGGGACTAGCGAACGGAGAGACCCAGTACTTC. This encodes CASSFIWGLANGETQYF. Supplemented by reference TRBV7-8 and TRBJ2-5, the full variable domain reads GAGVSQSPRYKVAKRGQDVALRCDPISGHVSLFWYQQALGQGPEFLTYFQNEAQLDKSGLPSDRFFAERPEGSVSTLKIQRTQQEDSAVYLCASSFIWGLANGETQYFGPGTRLLVL.

J is TRBJ2-4 and V is TRBV5-6; D call uncertain. The germline gives CDR1 SGHDT, CDR2 YYEEEE. CDR3 size: 14 residues. Trimming removed 4 bases from V and 5 bases from J, with 13 bases in between. CDR3 sequence (DNA): TGTGCCAGCAGCGAACCGACAACACAAAACATTCAGTACTTC. Protein: CASSEPTTQNIQYF.

The chain recombines TRBV30 with TRBJ2-7, with 9 bases that match TRBD1. This CDR3 is built from 14 residues. Germline CDR1 is GTSNPN and CDR2 is SVGIG (reference sequence). V dropped 3 bases and J dropped 3; count of bases not matched to a gene: 6. CDR3 sequence: CAWRDPGQGYEQYF. CDR3 nucleotide sequence: TGTGCCTGGAGGGACCCGGGACAGGGCTACGAGCAGTACTTC.

The chain is built from TRBV2 and TRBJ2-4; unclear D gene. V lost 3 bases and J lost 2, with 5 bases in between. Per the germline V gene, CDR1 is SNHLY and CDR2 is FYNNEI. The CDR3 is 13 residues long. CDR3 sequence (DNA): TGTGCCAGCAGTGATTTTACCAAAAACATTCAGTACTTC. This gives the protein CASSDFTKNIQYF.

The chain carries TRBV19 and TRBJ1-4; D uncertain. Germline lookup yields CDR1 LNHDA and CDR2 SQIVND (reference sequence). CDR3 size: 19 residues. The V and J ends lost 2 bases and 6 bases respectively, with 25 bases between them. The CDR3 loop reads CASSIRGPYRRVEDEKLFF. The CDR3 bases are TGTGCCAGTAGTATACGCGGGCCCTACCGGCGCGTCGAGGATGAAAAACTGTTTTTT. Based on the CDR3 plus reference TRBV19 and TRBJ1-4, the full variable domain is DGGITQSPKYLFRKEGQNVTLSCEQNLNHDAMYWYRQDPGQGLRLIYYSQIVNDFQKGDIAEGYSVSREKKESFPLTVTSAQKNPTAFYLCASSIRGPYRRVEDEKLFFGSGTQLSVL.

The chain employs TRBV20-1 and TRBJ1-2; D might be TRBD1 (6 bases). This CDR3 comprises 14 residues. Per germline, CDR1 DFQATT and CDR2 SNEGSKA (reference sequence). The V end was cut by 3 bases, the J end by 4 bases, with 15 bases between. Here the CDR3 DNA reads TGCAGTGCTAGTCGCGGGGGGCGCAGCTATGGCTACACCTTC. This translates into CSASRGGRSYGYTF.

The CDR3 nucleotides read TGTGCCAGCTCAAGGGAGGGACTCGGGCAGCCCCAGCATTTT. Translating gives CASSREGLGQPQHF. This chain uses TRBV18 with TRBJ1-5; possibly TRBD1 for D (5 bases). CDR1 KGHSH and CDR2 LQKENI come from the germline V gene. Trimming took 5 bases from V and 7 from J, leaving 15 bases between them. The length of the CDR3 is 14 residues. Supplemented by reference TRBV18 and TRBJ1-5, the full variable domain reads NAGVMQNPRHLVRRRGQEARLRCSPMKGHSHVYWYRQLPEEGLKFMVYLQKENIIDESGMPKERFSAEFPKEGPSILRIQQVVRGDSAAYFCASSREGLGQPQHFGDGTRLSIL.

The rearrangement uses TRBV5-1 and TRBJ2-1; 8 bases fit TRBD2. The CDR3 consists of 16 residues. The ends lost 1 base at V and 0 bases at J; junction bases unmatched: 3. Germline CDR1 SGHRS, CDR2 YFSETQ. CDR3 protein: CASSLTSGSSYNEQFF. CDR3 sequence (DNA): TGCGCCAGCAGCTTGACTAGCGGAAGCTCCTACAATGAGCAGTTCTTC. Full variable domain (remainder filled in from reference TRBV5-1 and TRBJ2-1): KAGVTQTPRYLIKTRGQQVTLSCSPISGHRSVSWYQQTPGQGLQFLFEYFSETQRNKGNFPGRFSGRQFSNSRSEMNVSTLELGDSALYLCASSLTSGSSYNEQFFGPGTRLTVL.

J is TRBJ1-3 and V is TRBV6-6, with 7 bases matching TRBD1. The V gene end was trimmed by 5 bases and the J gene end by 0 bases; junction bases not matched to a gene: 10. The CDR3 is made up of 17 amino acids. Germline CDR1 reads MNHNY; CDR2 reads SVGAGI (reference sequence). CDR3 DNA: TGTGCCAGCAGTCGGGTAGGGGGCCGTAGCTCTGGAAACACCATATATTTT. Translation: CASSRVGGRSSGNTIYF.

V is TRBV19 and J is TRBJ2-3; 7 bases fit TRBD2. V trimming: 2 bases; J trimming: 8 bases; junction bases outside the gene matches: 10. Per germline, CDR1 LNHDA and CDR2 SQIVND (reference sequence). The CDR3 loop spans 15 amino acids. The CDR3 bases are TGTGCCAGTAGTATAATCGGACTAGTTCGTGGTACGCAGTATTTT. Its protein is CASSIIGLVRGTQYF.

This chain links TRBV10-2 with TRBJ2-1, with a tentative D call TRBD1 (6 bases). This CDR3 is 17 amino acids long. The V end was cut by 0 bases, the J end by 9 bases, with 21 bases between. Germline V lookup: CDR1 WSHSY, CDR2 SAAADI. In DNA, the CDR3 is TGCGCCAGCAGTGAGTCGGGATTAGGCAGGGGTTCGAGTGAGCAGTTCTTC. Residues: CASSESGLGRGSSEQFF.